The entry below gives a single T cell receptor (beta chain) sequence along with its context. What it binds is not known. This entry belongs to a study of T cell responses to AZD1222 COVID-19 vaccine. General observations from the study: Sampling captured repertoires only after the peak T cell response. At baseline, just a handful of AZD1222 recipients tested seropositive. Unmutated variant regions are reportedly the target of nearly half of TCRs that are spike-specific. Donors were mostly white British, more females; clonal diversity possibly underestimated.

Profiled with immunoSEQ multiplex PCR; TCRdb holds only in-frame clones, not every one. The table has 45,000 to 55,000 clones, 70% to 85% seen once. The ends were cut back, 3 bases at V and 4 bases at J, with 13 bases in the middle. The length of the CDR3 is 14 residues. Germline V lookup: CDR1 DFQATT, CDR2 SNEGSKA (reference sequence). The TCR sequence derives from an adult in good health. The chain combines TRBV20-1 with TRBJ2-1; a weak D match, TRBD1 (6 bases). This sample comprised peripheral blood, obtained on day 0 of MenACWY control vaccination. As DNA, the CDR3 is TGCAGTGCTAGTTCCGGACAGTATTACAATGAGCAGTTCTTC. Translating it yields CSASSGQYYNEQFF.